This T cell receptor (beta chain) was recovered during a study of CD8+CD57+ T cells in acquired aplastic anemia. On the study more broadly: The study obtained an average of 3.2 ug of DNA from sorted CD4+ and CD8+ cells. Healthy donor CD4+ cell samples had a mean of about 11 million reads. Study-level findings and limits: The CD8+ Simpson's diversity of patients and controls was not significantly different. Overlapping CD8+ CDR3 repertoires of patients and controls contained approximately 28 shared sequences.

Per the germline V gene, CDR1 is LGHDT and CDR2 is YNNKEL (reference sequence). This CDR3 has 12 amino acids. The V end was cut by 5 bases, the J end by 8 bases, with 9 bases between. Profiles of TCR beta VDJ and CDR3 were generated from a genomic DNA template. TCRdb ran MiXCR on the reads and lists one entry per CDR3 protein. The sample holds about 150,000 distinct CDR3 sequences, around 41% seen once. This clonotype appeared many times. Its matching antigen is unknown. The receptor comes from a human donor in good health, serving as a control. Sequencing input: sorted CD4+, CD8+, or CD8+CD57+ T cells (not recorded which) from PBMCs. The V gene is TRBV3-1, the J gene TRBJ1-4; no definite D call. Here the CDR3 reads CASSARWEKLFF. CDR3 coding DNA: TGTGCCAGCAGCGCTCGTTGGGAAAAACTGTTTTTT.